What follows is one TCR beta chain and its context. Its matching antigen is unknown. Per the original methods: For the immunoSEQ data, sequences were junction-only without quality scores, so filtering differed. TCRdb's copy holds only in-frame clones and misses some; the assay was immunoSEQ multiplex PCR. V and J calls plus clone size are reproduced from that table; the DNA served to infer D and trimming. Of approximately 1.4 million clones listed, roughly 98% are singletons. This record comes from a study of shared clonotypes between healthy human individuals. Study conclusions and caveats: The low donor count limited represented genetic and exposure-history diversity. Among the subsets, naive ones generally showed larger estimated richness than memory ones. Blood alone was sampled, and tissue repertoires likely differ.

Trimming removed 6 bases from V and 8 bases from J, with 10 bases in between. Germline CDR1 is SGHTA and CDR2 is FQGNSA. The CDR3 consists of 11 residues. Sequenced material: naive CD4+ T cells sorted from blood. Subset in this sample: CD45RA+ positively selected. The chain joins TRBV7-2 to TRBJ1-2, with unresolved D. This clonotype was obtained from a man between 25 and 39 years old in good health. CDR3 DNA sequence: TGTGCCAGCAGTTATTCCCGGGGCTACACCTTC. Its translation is CASSYSRGYTF.